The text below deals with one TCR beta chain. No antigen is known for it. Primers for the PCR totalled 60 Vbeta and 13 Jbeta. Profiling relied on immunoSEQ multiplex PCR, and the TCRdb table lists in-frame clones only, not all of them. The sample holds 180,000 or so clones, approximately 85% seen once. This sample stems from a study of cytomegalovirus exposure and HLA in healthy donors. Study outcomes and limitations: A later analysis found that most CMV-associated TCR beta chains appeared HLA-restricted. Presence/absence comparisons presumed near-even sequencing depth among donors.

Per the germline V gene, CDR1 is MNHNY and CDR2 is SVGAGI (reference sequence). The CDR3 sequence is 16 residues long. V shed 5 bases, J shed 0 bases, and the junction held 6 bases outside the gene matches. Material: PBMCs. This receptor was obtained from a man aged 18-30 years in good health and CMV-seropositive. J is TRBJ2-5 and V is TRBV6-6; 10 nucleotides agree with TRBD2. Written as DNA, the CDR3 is TGTGCCAGCAGTCCTGGGACTAGCGAGAACCAAGAGACCCAGTACTTC. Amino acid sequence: CASSPGTSENQETQYF.